These 15 T cell receptor beta chains came from one sample sequenced in a study of blood T cell repertoires in COVID-19. Generated by immunoSEQ multiplex PCR, the TCRdb table keeps only in-frame clones and is missing some. Among some 99,000 clones, approximately 84% were seen once, and the ten largest hold 6% to 7%. The specimen was peripheral blood. The receptors shown here come from a woman between 50 and 59 years old with acute or convalescent COVID-19.

This chain joins TRBV18 and TRBJ1-2; D might be TRBD1 (5 bases). The CDR3 covers 13 residues. CDR1 KGHSH and CDR2 LQKENI come from the germline V gene. Trimming took off 0 bases at V and 4 bases at J, with 6 bases between the two ends. CDR3 sequence: CASSPPGGYGYTF. CDR3 DNA: TGTGCCAGCTCACCACCGGGGGGCTATGGCTACACCTTC.

The rearrangement links TRBV11-2 to TRBJ1-3, with 8 positions matching TRBD1. V lost 5 bases to trimming and J lost 2 bases; unmatched junction nucleotides: 2. The CDR3 sequence is 14 residues long. CDR1 is SGHAT and CDR2 is FQNNGV in the germline V gene. The CDR3 DNA sequence: TGTGCCAGCAGCGCGGACAGGGCTGGAAACACCATATATTTT. Translated, it gives CASSADRAGNTIYF.

About this clone: Other DNA variants within this sample encode the same CDR3. V usage is TRBV6-5 and J usage is TRBJ1-2, with 7 bases matching TRBD1. The CDR3 is 13 residues long. From germline, CDR1 is MNHEY and CDR2 SVGAGI. V was clipped by 2 bases and J by 5 bases; unmatched bases: 2. CDR3 protein: CASSYGQAYGYTF. The CDR3 DNA sequence: TGTGCCAGCAGTTACGGACAGGCATATGGCTACACCTTC.

The chain combines TRBV21-1 with TRBJ1-1. TRBV21-1 is a pseudogene locus. The CDR3 loop spans 15 amino acids. CDR3 coding DNA: TGTGCCAGCAGTCCCGTCGAGGTCGGGAACACTGAAGCTTTCTTT. Amino acids: CASSPVEVGNTEAFF.

The chain joins TRBV20-1 to TRBJ2-7; 10 positions match TRBD1. The ends lost 3 bases at V and 1 base at J; junction bases unmatched: 6. Per germline, CDR1 DFQATT and CDR2 SNEGSKA (reference sequence). The CDR3 totals 15 residues. CDR3 in DNA: TGCAGTGCTAGTAGAGCGGGACAGGGGTCCTACGAGCAGTACTTC. Its protein is CSASRAGQGSYEQYF.

The chain employs TRBV2 and TRBJ1-2, with D possibly matching TRBD1 (5 bases). Germline CDR1 reads SNHLY; CDR2 reads FYNNEI. This CDR3 spans 15 amino acids. V was shortened by 3 bases and J by 1 base, with 12 bases between the two germline ends. In DNA form, the CDR3 reads TGTGCCAGCAGTGAGGTGGCAGGGTTTAACTATGGCTACACCTTC. As protein: CASSEVAGFNYGYTF.

This chain uses TRBV30 with TRBJ2-3; tentatively, D is TRBD2 (5 bases). Trimming left V 0 bases short and J 1 base short, with 8 bases between. CDR1 and CDR2 from the germline V gene are GTSNPN and SVGIG (reference sequence). CDR3 length equals 14 residues. In nucleotides, the CDR3 is TGTGCCTGGAGTGTACTGAGGGGCACAGATACGCAGTATTTT. Translated: CAWSVLRGTDTQYF. Full variable domain (rest looked up from reference TRBV30 and TRBJ2-3): SQTIHQWPATLVQPVGSPLSLECTVEGTSNPNLYWYRQAAGRGLQLLFYSVGIGQISSEVPQNLSASRPQDRQFILSSKKLLLSDSGFYLCAWSVLRGTDTQYFGPGTRLTVL.

The chain employs TRBV7-3 and TRBJ1-1; 7 nucleotides align to TRBD1. The CDR3 extends over 14 amino acids. Trimming at V came to 5 bases and at J to 2 bases, leaving 5 bases not matched to a gene. Germline V gene lookup returns CDR1 SGHTA and CDR2 FQGTGA. The CDR3 here is CASSLGGTNTEAFF. In nucleotides, the CDR3 is TGTGCCAGCAGCCTAGGGGGCACTAACACTGAAGCTTTCTTT.

V gene TRBV18 combines with J gene TRBJ1-4; 9 bases match TRBD1. After removal of 7 bases from V and 10 bases from J, the junction contained 10 bases not matched to a gene. Per the germline V gene, CDR1 is KGHSH and CDR2 is LQKENI. The CDR3 loop spans 14 amino acids. CDR3 nucleotides: TGTGCCAGCTTTACAGGGGGCAGCGGCGGAAAACTGTTTTTT. Amino acid sequence: CASFTGGSGGKLFF.

This clone was seen more than once but under ten times. The V call is TRBV19, the J call TRBJ2-7, with 7 bases matching TRBD1. The J segment lost 5 bases and the V segment lost 1 base, leaving 2 bases of the junction unmatched. CDR3 size: 13 residues. CDR1 LNHDA and CDR2 SQIVND come from the germline V gene (reference sequence). The CDR3 DNA reads as TGTGCCAGTAGTATAGGACAGGGCCACGAGCAGTACTTC. Amino acid sequence: CASSIGQGHEQYF.

This sequence joins TRBV18 and TRBJ1-1; tentatively, D is TRBD1 (5 bases). V dropped 3 bases and J dropped 2 bases, with 10 bases sitting between them. CDR1 and CDR2 from the germline V gene are KGHSH and LQKENI. The CDR3 is 14 amino acids. CDR3 bases: TGTGCCAGCTCACCCGGGGGTCTAAACACTGAAGCTTTCTTT. Its protein product is CASSPGGLNTEAFF.

The chain combines TRBV5-1 with TRBJ1-2; D gene ambiguous. Germline loops: CDR1 SGHRS, CDR2 YFSETQ. The CDR3 contains 13 residues. Trimming pared 4 bases from V and 7 bases from J, leaving 14 bases between. As DNA, the CDR3 is TGCGCCAGCAGCCCTGTAGAAGGCGGTGGCTACACCTTC. It codes for CASSPVEGGGYTF.

The chain combines TRBV6-1 with TRBJ2-3, with 8 bases matching TRBD1. This CDR3 spans 16 amino acids. The V gene end was trimmed by 4 bases and the J gene end by 5 bases; junction bases not matched to a gene: 11. CDR1 is MNHNS and CDR2 is SASEGT in the germline V gene. The CDR3 is CASSVRRQGIEDTQYF. The CDR3 region has the DNA TGTGCCAGCAGTGTCCGCCGACAGGGGATAGAAGATACGCAGTATTTT.

This rearrangement joins TRBV30 to TRBJ1-2; D is uncertain. CDR1 is GTSNPN, CDR2 SVGIG, per germline (reference sequence). CDR3 size: 14 residues. V was shortened by 2 bases and J by 4 bases, with 14 bases between the two germline ends. CDR3 in DNA: TGTGCCTGGAGTCGGGTCGGCAGATCCTATGGCTACACCTTC. Amino acids: CAWSRVGRSYGYTF.

The CDR3 here is CASSRTGALANYGYTF. The CDR3, as DNA: TGTGCCAGCAGCCGAACAGGGGCCTTAGCTAACTATGGCTACACCTTC. The V call is TRBV9, the J call TRBJ1-2; 7 nucleotides match TRBD1. The CDR3 has 16 amino acids. CDR1 and CDR2 (germline): SGDLS, YYNGEE. The junction had 9 bases not matched to a gene; V was cut back by 4 bases and J by 0 bases. Filled out from reference TRBV9 and TRBJ1-2, the complete variable domain reads DSGVTQTPKHLITATGQRVTLRCSPRSGDLSVYWYQQSLDQGLQFLIQYYNGEERAKGNILERFSAQQFPDLHSELNLSSLELGDSALYFCASSRTGALANYGYTFGSGTRLTVV.